The present TCR beta chain was sequenced within a study of control samples from healthy donors and cancer patients (dated by TCRdb to about 2020). Libraries were built with the immunoSEQ multiplex PCR assay. This immuneACCESS table, as held by TCRdb, lists in-frame sequences with V and J called but not all clones. Of the missing ones, under half trace to an unresolved V gene in checked studies; the others have no known cause. Recorded for this sample are more than 95,000 clones; around 94% of them occurred a single time. The ten largest clones take up about 0.6% of the sample. About this clone: It has no known antigen specificity. No qualities accompany the bases; no much larger clone lies one base away.

The receptor was isolated from an elderly man with head and neck cancer. Source material: PBMCs.

CDR3 reads: CASSLKLARSTDTQYF. In nucleotide form, the sequence is TGTGCCAGCAGCCTAAAACTAGCGAGGAGCACAGATACGCAGTATTTT. Recombination joined TRBV5-4 with TRBJ2-3; 7 central bases correspond to TRBD2. The CDR3 spans 16 residues, from the cysteine through the phenylalanine. Only the CDR3 part of the read is kept: 48 bases, read in frame from the first base. Trimming takes 4 bases off V and 0 bases off J; junction bases not matched to a gene: 8. CDR1 and CDR2 are drawn from the germline V gene (reference sequence): SGHNT, YYREEE.